The 27 T cell receptor beta chains below all came from one sample that was sequenced in a study of blood T cell repertoires in COVID-19. Sequenced by immunoSEQ multiplex PCR; TCRdb stores in-frame clones only, minus some. The repertoire holds under 400,000 clones, with more than 75% as singletons. Source material: peripheral blood. These receptors were collected from a woman younger than 45 with COVID-19, enrolled during active disease.

Only a few counts were recorded for this clone. The rearrangement joins TRBV7-9 to TRBJ1-5; tentative D call: TRBD1 (5 bases). Trimming took 2 bases from V and 5 from J, leaving 7 bases between them. This CDR3 comprises 13 residues. Germline V gene lookup returns CDR1 SEHNR and CDR2 FQNEAQ (reference sequence). The CDR3 spells CASSLTGDQPQHF. The CDR3 region has the DNA TGTGCCAGCAGCTTAACGGGGGATCAGCCCCAGCATTTT.

V is TRBV4-1 and J is TRBJ2-1, with unresolved D. Trimming stripped 3 bases from V and 6 bases from J, with 9 bases between. Per germline, CDR1 MGHRA and CDR2 YSYEKL. This CDR3 region has 13 residues. This CDR3 reads CASSHQHSNEQFF. The CDR3 DNA follows: TGCGCCAGCAGCCATCAACACAGCAATGAGCAGTTCTTC.

The chain couples TRBV6-2 or TRBV6-3 to TRBJ1-5, with D tentatively TRBD1 (6 bases). Germline CDR1 is MNHEY and CDR2 is SVGEGT. The CDR3 extends over 13 amino acids. Trimming cost V 6 bases and J 3 bases, with 9 bases left between them. The CDR3 nucleotides are TGTGCCAGCAGCCACAGGGACAATCAGCCCCAGCATTTT. It yields the protein CASSHRDNQPQHF.

The chain recombines TRBV7-9 with TRBJ1-4; D perhaps matches TRBD1 (5 bases). The germline V and J ends were trimmed by 0 bases and 14 bases, with 10 bases remaining between them. Germline V gene lookup returns CDR1 SEHNR and CDR2 FQNEAQ (reference sequence). The CDR3 spans 12 residues. For the CDR3, the DNA is TGTGCCAGCAGCTTAGCGGGGCGCGCGCTGTTTTTT. It codes for CASSLAGRALFF.

J is TRBJ2-3 and V is TRBV3-1 (or the pseudogene TRBV3-2); 8 nucleotides line up with TRBD1. Germline V gene data show CDR1 as LGHDT and CDR2 as YNNKEL (reference sequence). The CDR3 extends over 14 amino acids. The V segment lost 5 bases and the J segment 7 bases; nucleotides outside the gene matches: 8. CDR3 sequence (DNA): TGTGCCAGCAGCTCCCGACAGGGGCGAAATACGCAGTATTTT. It codes for CASSSRQGRNTQYF.

This clone was seen at least ten times. V and J are TRBV28 and TRBJ1-1, with no clear D. Germline V CDR1 and CDR2: MDHEN, SYDVKM. V was pared by 6 bases and J by 0 bases, with 23 bases between. This CDR3 region has 18 residues. This chain's CDR3 is CASSTLLGLFTMNTEAFF. CDR3 DNA: TGTGCCAGCAGCACGTTACTTGGACTCTTTACCATGAACACTGAAGCTTTCTTT.

The sample holds a few counts of this clone. V gene TRBV4-2 combines with J gene TRBJ2-1; possibly TRBD2 for D (6 bases). Trimming pared 0 bases from V and 4 bases from J, leaving 13 bases between. Germline V gene lookup returns CDR1 LGHNA and CDR2 YNFKEQ. This CDR3 spans 16 amino acids. The CDR3 loop is CASSQEGTGAYNEQFF. The CDR3, as DNA: TGTGCCAGCAGCCAAGAAGGGACTGGGGCTTACAATGAGCAGTTCTTC.

Here the CDR3 DNA reads TGTGCCAGCAGCCAACAGGGGGCGTCGAATCAGCCCCAGCATTTT. Translated, it gives CASSQQGASNQPQHF. The V call is TRBV2, the J call TRBJ1-5; 9 bases align to TRBD1. Germline values: CDR1 SNHLY, CDR2 FYNNEI. This CDR3 contains 15 residues. The V gene end was trimmed by 6 bases and the J gene end by 4 bases; junction bases not matched to a gene: 7.

In regard to this clone: The sample contains more than one DNA sequence encoding this CDR3. The V and J genes are TRBV25-1 and TRBJ2-7; 15 bases fit TRBD2. Germline CDR1 and CDR2: MGHDK and SYGVNS. The CDR3 totals 16 residues. The V and J ends lost 4 bases and 5 bases, in that order; junction bases with no gene match: 6. CDR3 protein: CASSAGLAGGPHEQYF. For the CDR3, the DNA is TGTGCCAGCAGTGCCGGACTAGCGGGAGGGCCCCACGAGCAGTACTTC.

Regarding this clone: Mismatch with germline at one junction end may stem from a read error. The chain recombines TRBV29-1 with TRBJ2-1, with a weak D call TRBD2 (5 bases). The germline V gene encodes CDR1 SQVTM and CDR2 ANQGSEA. The CDR3 spans 14 residues. The CDR3 protein is CSVGVETTNHERFF. In DNA form, the CDR3 reads TGCAGCGTTGGTGTGGAGACTACTAATCATGAGCGGTTCTTC.

The chain is built from TRBV5-1 and TRBJ2-5; 7 bases agree with TRBD1. This CDR3 spans 13 amino acids. V lost 2 bases, J lost 3 bases, and 1 base stayed unmatched. Germline CDR1 reads SGHRS; CDR2 reads YFSETQ. CDR3 in amino acids: CASSFTGEETQYF. The DNA of the CDR3 is TGCGCCAGCAGCTTTACAGGGGAAGAGACCCAGTACTTC.

This clone came up once. CDR3 sequence: CASSEGLAETYEQYF. CDR3 nucleotide sequence: TGTGCCAGCAGTGAAGGGTTAGCGGAGACCTACGAGCAGTACTTC. The rearrangement uses TRBV2 and TRBJ2-7; a weak D match, TRBD2 (6 bases). Trimming stripped 1 base from V and 2 bases from J, with 12 bases between. The CDR3 totals 15 residues. CDR1 is SNHLY and CDR2 is FYNNEI in the germline V gene.

The V and J genes are TRBV11-2 and TRBJ1-1; D may be TRBD1 (6 bases). The CDR3 runs to 15 residues. Germline lookup yields CDR1 SGHAT and CDR2 FQNNGV. Trimming removed 4 bases at V and 1 base at J, with 13 bases between. CDR3 nucleotide sequence: TGTGCCAGCAGCTCTACAGGGTTTGGGAACACTGAAGCTTTCTTT. The encoded protein is CASSSTGFGNTEAFF.

The chain recombines TRBV2 with TRBJ1-2; 7 nucleotides align to TRBD1. Germline V lookup: CDR1 SNHLY, CDR2 FYNNEI. This CDR3 has 13 residues. J was trimmed by 8 bases and V by 5 bases; bases with no gene match: 8. CDR3 in DNA: TGTGCCAGCAGTTATACAGGGGTCGGAGGCTACACCTTC. This encodes CASSYTGVGGYTF.

The chain is built from TRBV2 and TRBJ1-6; the D is unclear. V lost 0 bases to trimming and J lost 0 bases, with 9 bases between them. This CDR3 has 17 amino acids. The germline CDR1 and CDR2 sequences are SNHLY and FYNNEI. The CDR3 is CASSEALTSSYNSPLHF. The CDR3 DNA reads TGTGCCAGCAGTGAAGCGCTTACGAGCTCCTATAATTCACCCCTCCACTTT.

The chain has TRBV24-1 and TRBJ2-3, with 9 bases that match TRBD1. V was clipped by 3 bases and J by 1 base; unmatched bases: 4. CDR3 length: 16 amino acids. Germline V gene lookup returns CDR1 KGHDR and CDR2 SFDVKD. CDR3 protein: CATSDGDRARTDTQYF. DNA for the CDR3: TGTGCCACCAGTGATGGGGACAGGGCCCGCACAGATACGCAGTATTTT.

CDR3 residues: CASSSGQINTEAFF. For the CDR3, the DNA is TGTGCCAGCAGCTCGGGACAGATTAACACTGAAGCTTTCTTT. The gene calls are TRBV7-3 and TRBJ1-1, with 7 bases identical to TRBD1. V trimming: 4 bases; J trimming: 2 bases; junction bases outside the gene matches: 4. The length of the CDR3 is 14 residues. Germline V gives CDR1 SGHTA, CDR2 FQGTGA.

The CDR3, as DNA: TGTGCCAGCAGCTTGACACCGAACACTGAAGCTTTCTTT. Protein product: CASSLTPNTEAFF. The J gene is TRBJ1-1, the V gene TRBV7-2, with D hard to call. Germline loops: CDR1 SGHTA, CDR2 FQGNSA. Trimming left V 3 bases short and J 1 base short, with 6 bases between. This CDR3 contains 13 residues.

Points on this clone: Other DNA sequences in the same sample also yield this CDR3. Here the CDR3 DNA reads TGTGCCAGCAGCCGCGACAGGGGGACCTACGAGCAGTACTTC. Protein product: CASSRDRGTYEQYF. J is TRBJ2-7 and V is TRBV7-9; TRBD1 matches at 9 bases. The CDR3 contains 14 residues. The germline gives CDR1 SEHNR, CDR2 FQNEAQ (reference sequence). The V gene end was trimmed by 5 bases and the J gene end by 2 bases; junction bases not matched to a gene: 4.

The sample holds one count of this clone. The V gene is TRBV30, the J gene TRBJ2-7; tentatively, D is TRBD2 (6 bases). Looked up from germline, CDR1 is GTSNPN and CDR2 is SVGIG (reference sequence). The CDR3 has 13 residues. Trimming shortened V by 1 base and J by 3 bases, and 10 bases separated the two germline ends. The CDR3 region has the DNA TGTGCCTGGAGTGCGGGACTCCTCTACGAGCAGTACTTC. It translates to CAWSAGLLYEQYF.

Only one count was recorded for this clone. The CDR3 loop reads CASSFIAGGGTGELFF. The DNA of the CDR3 is TGTGCCAGCAGCTTCATAGCGGGAGGGGGCACCGGGGAGCTGTTTTTT. The chain employs TRBV28 and TRBJ2-2; 11 nucleotides agree with TRBD2. The ends lost 6 bases at V and 4 bases at J; junction bases unmatched: 7. The CDR3 contains 16 residues. Germline assignment: CDR1 MDHEN and CDR2 SYDVKM.

The chain carries TRBV7-8 and TRBJ2-2, with D possibly being TRBD1 (5 bases). CDR1 is SGHVS, CDR2 FQNEAQ, per germline. The CDR3 is 13 residues long. The ends were cut back, 10 bases at V and 0 bases at J, with 9 bases in the middle. The CDR3 DNA follows: TGTGCCAAAAGGGGTTCGAACACCGGGGAGCTGTTTTTT. This encodes CAKRGSNTGELFF.

The chain employs TRBV30 and TRBJ2-7; 8 nucleotides agree with TRBD2. V lost 0 bases, J lost 6 bases, and 4 bases stayed unmatched. Germline lookup yields CDR1 GTSNPN and CDR2 SVGIG (reference sequence). There are 13 residues in the CDR3. Written as DNA, the CDR3 is TGTGCCTGGAGTGTTATAGCGGGAAGCGAGCAGTACTTC. Translation: CAWSVIAGSEQYF.

The chain couples TRBV6-1 to TRBJ2-1; 8 positions agree with TRBD1. Germline CDR1 reads MNHNS; CDR2 reads SASEGT. After removal of 5 bases from V and 8 bases from J, the junction contained 8 bases not matched to a gene. This CDR3 has 14 amino acids. CDR3 amino acids: CASSLDRARDEQFF. Here the CDR3 DNA reads TGTGCCAGCAGTCTGGACAGGGCACGCGATGAGCAGTTCTTC.

DNA for the CDR3: TGTGCCAGCAACGTGGGGGGTGAAGCTTTCTTT. This encodes CASNVGGEAFF. The chain is built from TRBV27 and TRBJ1-1; D is possibly TRBD1 (5 bases). Germline V gene data show CDR1 as MNHEY and CDR2 as SMNVEV (reference sequence). V was pared by 7 bases and J by 7 bases, with 10 bases between. The CDR3 has 11 residues.

This clone occurred a few times. The rearrangement joins TRBV11-2 to TRBJ1-5; perhaps TRBD1 as D (5 bases). The CDR3 has 13 amino acids. The germline V gene encodes CDR1 SGHAT and CDR2 FQNNGV. V was pared by 5 bases and J by 3 bases, with 8 bases between. The CDR3 loop reads CASSGGLNQPQHF. The CDR3 DNA sequence: TGTGCCAGCAGCGGGGGACTCAATCAGCCCCAGCATTTT.

This chain joins TRBV15 and TRBJ2-5, with D possibly matching TRBD1 (5 bases). CDR1 is LNHNV and CDR2 is YYDKDF in the germline V gene (reference sequence). V was pared by 0 bases and J by 4 bases, with 15 bases between. This CDR3 comprises 16 residues. Here the CDR3 reads CATSRELRGRRETQYF. CDR3 nucleotides: TGTGCCACCAGCAGAGAATTAAGGGGTAGGCGAGAGACCCAGTACTTC.